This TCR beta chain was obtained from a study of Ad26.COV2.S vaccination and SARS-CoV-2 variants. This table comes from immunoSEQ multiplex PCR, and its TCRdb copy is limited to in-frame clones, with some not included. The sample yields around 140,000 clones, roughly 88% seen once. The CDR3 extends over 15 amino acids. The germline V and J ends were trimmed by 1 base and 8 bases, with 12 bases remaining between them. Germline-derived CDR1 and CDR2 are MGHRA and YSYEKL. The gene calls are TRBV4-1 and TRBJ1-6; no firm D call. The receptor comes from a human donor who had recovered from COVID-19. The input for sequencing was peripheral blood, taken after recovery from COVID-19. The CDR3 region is CASSQGWGAYSPLHF. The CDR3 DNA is TGCGCCAGCAGCCAAGGATGGGGAGCCTATTCACCCCTCCACTTT.